This T cell receptor (beta chain) was found in a study of blood T cell repertoires in COVID-19. Per germline, CDR1 LGHDT and CDR2 YNNKEL (reference sequence). The CDR3 spans 15 residues. The germline V and J ends were trimmed by 5 bases and 0 bases, with 11 bases remaining between them. Clones were sequenced by immunoSEQ multiplex PCR, and TCRdb holds only the in-frame ones, with some missing. The sample lists about 73,000 clones; 70% to 85% were seen once. The sequenced sample was peripheral blood. The receptor comes from a woman aged 60 to 75 with acute or convalescent COVID-19. The chain recombines TRBV3-1 (or the pseudogene TRBV3-2) with TRBJ2-1; the D is unclear. In nucleotides, the CDR3 is TGTGCCAGCAGCTACCGCCGCAGCTCCTACAATGAGCAGTTCTTC. It translates to CASSYRRSSYNEQFF.